One and the same sample provided the 13 T cell receptor beta chains below, sequenced in a study of blood T cell repertoires in COVID-19. The data were produced by immunoSEQ multiplex PCR, yet TCRdb's version contains in-frame clones alone and is incomplete. The data show about 190,000 clones, with 80% to 85% seen just once and around 20% held by the top ten. The material sequenced was peripheral blood. The source is a human donor in a cohort sampled during active COVID-19.

The chain has TRBV19 and TRBJ1-6, with D uncertain. The CDR3 spans 15 residues. The germline gives CDR1 LNHDA, CDR2 SQIVND (reference sequence). Trimming took off 4 bases at V and 10 bases at J, with 17 bases between the two ends. CDR3 protein: CASSTNRELSSPLHF. DNA for the CDR3: TGTGCCAGTAGTACGAACCGGGAGCTGAGCTCACCCCTCCACTTT.

The chain employs TRBV5-1 and TRBJ2-2; D is undetermined. Germline-derived CDR1 and CDR2 are SGHRS and YFSETQ. V was clipped by 4 bases and J by 4 bases, with 14 bases between them. This CDR3 is built from 15 residues. CDR3 region: CASSPDGSSTGELFF. CDR3 in DNA: TGCGCCAGCAGCCCGGATGGGTCTAGCACCGGGGAGCTGTTTTTT.

V is TRBV2 and J is TRBJ1-4; D remains unclear. Germline CDR1 is SNHLY and CDR2 is FYNNEI. The V and J ends lost 2 bases and 4 bases respectively, with 11 bases between them. CDR3 size: 15 residues. The CDR3: CASSEYDLLNEKLFF. In DNA, the CDR3 is TGTGCCAGCAGTGAATATGACTTACTTAATGAAAAACTGTTTTTT.

This chain uses TRBV4-1 with TRBJ2-3, with 9 nucleotides matching TRBD2. The CDR3 has 15 residues. The germline V gene encodes CDR1 MGHRA and CDR2 YSYEKL. V was clipped by 7 bases and J by 4 bases; unmatched bases: 9. The CDR3 DNA is TGCGCCAGCACCCATTTAGCGGGAGACGCAGATACGCAGTATTTT. Its protein product is CASTHLAGDADTQYF.

The V call is TRBV18, the J call TRBJ1-2; D not certain. Germline V gene sequence: CDR1 KGHSH, CDR2 LQKENI. The CDR3 contains 15 residues. Trimming removed 3 bases from V and 0 bases from J, with 11 bases in between. The CDR3 coding sequence is TGTGCCAGCTCACCTTCGCCTTTAGCTAACTATGGCTACACCTTC. Amino acid sequence: CASSPSPLANYGYTF.

The rearrangement uses TRBV7-9 and TRBJ1-6; D is unresolved. Germline V lookup: CDR1 SEHNR, CDR2 FQNEAQ (reference sequence). Trimming cost V 0 bases and J 13 bases, with 13 bases left between them. The CDR3 is 14 residues long. The CDR3 DNA reads TGTGCCAGCAGCTTAGCGCCTACGGGTGGTCCCCTCCACTTT. Protein sequence: CASSLAPTGGPLHF. The whole variable domain, filled in from reference TRBV7-9 and TRBJ1-6, reads DTGVSQNPRHKITKRGQNVTFRCDPISEHNRLYWYRQTLGQGPEFLTYFQNEAQLEKSRLLSDRFSAERPKGSFSTLEIQRTEQGDSAMYLCASSLAPTGGPLHFGNGTRLTVT.

This chain links TRBV27 with TRBJ2-1; 11 positions match TRBD2. V dropped 5 bases and J dropped 7; count of bases not matched to a gene: 10. The CDR3 spans 16 residues. Per germline, CDR1 MNHEY and CDR2 SMNVEV (reference sequence). The CDR3 here is CASSLLAGVAGNEQFF. The CDR3 DNA reads as TGTGCCAGCAGTCTACTAGCGGGAGTGGCTGGGAATGAGCAGTTCTTC.

This clone was seen just once. This rearrangement joins TRBV21-1 to TRBJ1-5; TRBD1, the table's D call, lacks a check against the DNA. TRBV21-1 is a recognized pseudogene. The CDR3 runs 18 residues. CDR3 sequence: CASSKSKARGPSNQPQHF. The CDR3 DNA sequence: TGTGCCAGCAGCAAATCTAAGGCCAGGGGACCTAGCAATCAGCCCCAGCATTTT.

The J gene is TRBJ1-3, the V gene TRBV19; possibly TRBD1 for D (5 bases). The CDR3 loop spans 14 amino acids. Trimming cost V 5 bases and J 3 bases, with 11 bases left between them. Germline assignment: CDR1 LNHDA and CDR2 SQIVND (reference sequence). In DNA form, the CDR3 reads TGTGCCAGTAGTTCGACAGCCAGTGGAAACACCATATATTTT. Translation gives CASSSTASGNTIYF.

In this sample, this clone turned up a few times. V gene TRBV28 combines with J gene TRBJ2-6, with TRBD1 matching over 9 bases. Germline V gene data show CDR1 as MDHEN and CDR2 as SYDVKM. After removal of 2 bases from V and 0 bases from J, the junction contained 2 bases not matched to a gene. The CDR3 contains 17 residues. The CDR3 DNA reads as TGTGCCAGCAGTTTAACAGGGGGCCCCTCTGGGGCCAACGTCCTGACTTTC. Its translation: CASSLTGGPSGANVLTF.

V usage is TRBV24-1 and J usage is TRBJ2-5; possibly TRBD1 for D (6 bases). Trimming cost V 4 bases and J 5 bases, with 13 bases left between them. Germline values: CDR1 KGHDR, CDR2 SFDVKD. The CDR3 loop spans 14 amino acids. CDR3 sequence (DNA): TGTGCCACCAGTGACAGGACAGTCGGGGAGACCCAGTACTTC. It translates to CATSDRTVGETQYF.

The rearrangement links TRBV27 to TRBJ2-2; 13 nucleotides match TRBD2. The CDR3 is 18 amino acids. Trimming cost V 3 bases and J 0 bases; bases outside gene matches: 4. Germline V gene data show CDR1 as MNHEY and CDR2 as SMNVEV (reference sequence). The DNA of the CDR3 is TGTGCCAGCAGTTTCCAACTAGCGGGGGGGCCGAACACCGGGGAGCTGTTTTTT. Translating gives CASSFQLAGGPNTGELFF.

A note on this clone: A read error may produce the germline difference seen at one junction end. The rearrangement uses TRBV19 and TRBJ1-1, with 7 bases aligning to TRBD1. Germline V CDR1 and CDR2: LNHDA, SQIVND (reference sequence). This CDR3 has 8 residues. The CDR3 loop is CATGSSFF. The CDR3 DNA is TGTGCGACAGGGTCAAGCTTTTTT. Full variable domain (missing parts from reference TRBV19 and TRBJ1-1): DGGITQSPKYLFRKEGQNVTLSCEQNLNHDAMYWYRQDPGQGLRLIYYSQIVNDFQKGDIAEGYSVSREKKESFPLTVTSAQKNPTAFYLCATGSSFFGQGTRLTVV.